These T cell receptor beta chains were read from a single sample in a study of blood T cells in healthy people across ages. TCRdb itself ran the 5' RACE reads through MiXCR, one entry per CDR3 protein. The data contain 450,000 to 700,000 distinct CDR3 sequences, about 26% of them seen just once; the ten biggest clones take up approximately 17%. The sequenced sample consisted of blood. The receptor set was obtained from a woman in her seventies in good health. The CDR3 runs from the conserved cysteine through the conserved F or W.

V	J	CDR3
TRBV7-2	TRBJ2-5	CASSSSYSSSETQYF
TRBV14	TRBJ1-2	CASSLPTTGGSGYTF
TRBV9	TRBJ1-1	CASGGQGVDREAFF
TRBV9	TRBJ2-5	CASSVAPRGGRETQYF
TRBV12-3/TRBV12-4	TRBJ1-1	CASTTGDTEAFF
TRBV9	TRBJ2-2	CASSVGDNTGELFF
TRBV3-1	TRBJ1-1	CASSQGGLGTEAFF
TRBV7-2	TRBJ2-5	CASSLGGPLYF
TRBV24-1	TRBJ2-2	CATSMAGELFF
TRBV7-9	TRBJ2-4	CASSFGGANIQYF
TRBV12-3/TRBV12-4	TRBJ2-3	CASQLGDSNTDTQYF
TRBV5-1	TRBJ1-5	CASIGGAGGEQPQHF
TRBV7-2	TRBJ2-1	CASKAGTYNEQFF
TRBV5-1	TRBJ1-4	CASSSTGGLNEKLFF
TRBV12-3/TRBV12-4	TRBJ1-2	CASSVSSGVYGYTF
TRBV2	TRBJ2-5	CASSELVVRTGRETQYF
TRBV15	TRBJ2-3	CATSRDRTADTSTDTQYF
TRBV9	TRBJ2-3	CASSGGEDTQYF
TRBV7-2	TRBJ2-5	CASSLAGLPRETQYF
TRBV2	TRBJ2-5	CASSLLRQGAETQYF
TRBV9	TRBJ2-1	CASSVESGYDAQFF
TRBV7-9	TRBJ1-2	CASSFVTSGTGYNYGYTF
TRBV20-1	TRBJ2-1	CSAQRSSYNEQFF
TRBV12-3/TRBV12-4	TRBJ2-2	CASSWIRGDGELFF
TRBV29-1	TRBJ1-1	CSVGKGGPLNTEAFF
TRBV6-2/TRBV6-3	TRBJ2-7	CASTGDPGRSSYEQYF
TRBV20-1	TRBJ2-1	CSARDVQETYVAGGPPYNEQFF
TRBV7-9	TRBJ2-2	CASSLVLQSGELFF
TRBV4-3	TRBJ2-2	CASSQDSGLATGELFF
TRBV5-1	TRBJ2-1	CASSFGTDYNEQFF
TRBV20-1	TRBJ2-5	CSAHGGAEETQYF
TRBV7-8	TRBJ1-3	CASSSTGFSSGNTIYF
TRBV9	TRBJ2-7	CASSVGGADYEQYF
TRBV24-1	TRBJ2-2	CATSDGAGSTGELFF
TRBV29-1	TRBJ2-5	CSVAPDPGGRETQYF
TRBV12-3/TRBV12-4	-	CASSLRKRGTQYF
TRBV20-1	TRBJ1-4	CSVTGATNEKLFF
TRBV6-1	TRBJ1-6	CASSRGAGTYSSYNSPLHF
TRBV27	TRBJ2-7	CASSLYSGWSYEQYF
TRBV5-1	TRBJ2-3	CASSQIPQGFTDTQYF
TRBV6-5	TRBJ1-6	CASKGEGSYNSPLHF
TRBV20-1	TRBJ2-3	CSARDRSYSGGDTQYF
TRBV11-3	TRBJ1-3	CASSLIGQFSGNTIYF
TRBV7-9	TRBJ1-2	CASSPWGGPNYGYTF
TRBV7-9	TRBJ1-5	CASSPVGGPNQPQHF
TRBV4-2	TRBJ2-7	CASSQQGQTYEQYF